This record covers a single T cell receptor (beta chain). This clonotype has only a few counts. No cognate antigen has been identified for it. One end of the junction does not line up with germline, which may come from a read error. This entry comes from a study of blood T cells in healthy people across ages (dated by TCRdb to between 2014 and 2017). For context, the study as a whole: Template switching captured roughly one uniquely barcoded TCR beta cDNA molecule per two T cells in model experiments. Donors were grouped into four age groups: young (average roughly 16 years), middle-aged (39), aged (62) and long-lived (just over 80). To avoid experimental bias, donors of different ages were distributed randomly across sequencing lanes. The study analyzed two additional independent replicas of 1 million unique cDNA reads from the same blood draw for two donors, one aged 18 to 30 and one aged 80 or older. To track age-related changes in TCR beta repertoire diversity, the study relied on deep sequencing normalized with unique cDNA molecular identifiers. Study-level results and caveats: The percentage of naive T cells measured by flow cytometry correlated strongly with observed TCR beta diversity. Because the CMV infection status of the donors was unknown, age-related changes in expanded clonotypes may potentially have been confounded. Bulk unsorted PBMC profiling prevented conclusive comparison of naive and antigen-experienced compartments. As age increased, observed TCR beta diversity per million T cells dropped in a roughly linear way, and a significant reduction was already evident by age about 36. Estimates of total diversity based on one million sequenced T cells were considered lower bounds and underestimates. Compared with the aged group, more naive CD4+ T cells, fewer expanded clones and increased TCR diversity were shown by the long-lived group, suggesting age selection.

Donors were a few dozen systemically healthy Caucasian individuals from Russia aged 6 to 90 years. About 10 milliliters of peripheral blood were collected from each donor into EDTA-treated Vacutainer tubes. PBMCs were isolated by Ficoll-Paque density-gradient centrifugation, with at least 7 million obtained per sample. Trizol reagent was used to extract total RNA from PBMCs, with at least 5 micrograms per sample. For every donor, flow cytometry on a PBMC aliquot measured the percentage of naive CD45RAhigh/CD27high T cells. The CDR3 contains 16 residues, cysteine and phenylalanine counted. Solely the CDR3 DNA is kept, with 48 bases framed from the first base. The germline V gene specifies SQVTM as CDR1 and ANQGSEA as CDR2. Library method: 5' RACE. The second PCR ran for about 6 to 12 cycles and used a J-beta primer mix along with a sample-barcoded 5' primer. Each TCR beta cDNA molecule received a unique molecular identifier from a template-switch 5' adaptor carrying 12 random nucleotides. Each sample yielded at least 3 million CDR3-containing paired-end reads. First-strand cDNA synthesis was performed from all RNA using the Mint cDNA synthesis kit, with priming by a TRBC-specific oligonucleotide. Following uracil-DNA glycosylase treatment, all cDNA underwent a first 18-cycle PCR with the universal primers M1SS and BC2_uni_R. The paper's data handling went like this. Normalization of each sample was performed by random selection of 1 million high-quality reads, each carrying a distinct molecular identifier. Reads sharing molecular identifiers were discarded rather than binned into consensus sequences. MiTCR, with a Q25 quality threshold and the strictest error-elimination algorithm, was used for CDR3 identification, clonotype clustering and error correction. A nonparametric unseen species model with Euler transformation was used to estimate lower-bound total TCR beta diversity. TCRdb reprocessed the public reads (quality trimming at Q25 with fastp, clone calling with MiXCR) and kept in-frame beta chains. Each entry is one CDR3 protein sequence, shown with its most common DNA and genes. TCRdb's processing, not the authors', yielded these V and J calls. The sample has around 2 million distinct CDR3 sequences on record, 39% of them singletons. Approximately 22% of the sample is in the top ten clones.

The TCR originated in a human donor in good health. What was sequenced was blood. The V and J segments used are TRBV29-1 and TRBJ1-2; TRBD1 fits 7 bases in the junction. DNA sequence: TGCTGCGTTGAGATTCTGGGGAGGGGGCCTAACTATGGCTACACCTTC. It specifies CCVEILGRGPNYGYTF.